This T cell receptor beta chain was documented in a study of cytomegalovirus exposure and HLA in healthy donors. Vbeta (60) and Jbeta (13) primers were used in the PCR. The method was immunoSEQ multiplex PCR; TCRdb's version includes in-frame clones alone and lacks a portion of them. The ten most abundant clones cover approximately 1.5% of a sample with 40,000 to 50,000 clones. CDR3 size: 15 residues. V was clipped by 3 bases and J by 2 bases; unmatched bases: 6. Germline V gives CDR1 MNHEY, CDR2 SVGAGI. The V call is TRBV6-5, the J call TRBJ2-5, with 7 bases fitting TRBD2. The sequencing input was PBMCs. This sequence was found in a man aged 25-45 years in good health and CMV-seronegative. The CDR3 here is CASSYSPAGQETQYF. Here the CDR3 DNA reads TGTGCCAGCAGTTATTCCCCAGCGGGGCAAGAGACCCAGTACTTC.